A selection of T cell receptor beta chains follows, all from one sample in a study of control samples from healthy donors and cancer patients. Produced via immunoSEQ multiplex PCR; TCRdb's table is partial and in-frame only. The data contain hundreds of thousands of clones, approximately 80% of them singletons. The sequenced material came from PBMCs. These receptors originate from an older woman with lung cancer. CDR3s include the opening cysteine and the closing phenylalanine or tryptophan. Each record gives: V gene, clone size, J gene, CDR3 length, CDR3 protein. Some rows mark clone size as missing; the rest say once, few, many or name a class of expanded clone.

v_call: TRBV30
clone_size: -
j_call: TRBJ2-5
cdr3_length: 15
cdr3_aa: CACLKTSGTQETQYF

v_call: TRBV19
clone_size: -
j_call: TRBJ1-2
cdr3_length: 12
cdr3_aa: CASRQGDYGYTF

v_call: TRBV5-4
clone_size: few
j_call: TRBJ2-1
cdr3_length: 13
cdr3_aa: CASSVQISNEQFF

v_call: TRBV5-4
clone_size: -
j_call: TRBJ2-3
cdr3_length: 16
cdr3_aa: CASSFPAGASTDTQYF

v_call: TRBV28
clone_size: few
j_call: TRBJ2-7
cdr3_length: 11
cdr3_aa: CASSLGYEQYF

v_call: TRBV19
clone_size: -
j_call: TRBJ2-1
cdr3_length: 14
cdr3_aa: CASSMTSTYNEQFF

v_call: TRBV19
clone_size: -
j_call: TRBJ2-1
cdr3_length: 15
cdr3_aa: CASSLGTGSYNEQFF

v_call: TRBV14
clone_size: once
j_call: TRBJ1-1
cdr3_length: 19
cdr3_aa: CASSTTGGLKGWMNTEAFF

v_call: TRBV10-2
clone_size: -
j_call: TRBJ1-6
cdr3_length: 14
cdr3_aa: CASSNQQGNSPLHF

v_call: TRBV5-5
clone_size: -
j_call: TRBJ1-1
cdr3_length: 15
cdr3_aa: CASILGRGLNTEAFF

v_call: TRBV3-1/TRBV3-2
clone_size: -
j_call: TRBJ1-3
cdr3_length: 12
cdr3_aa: CASSQKGGTIYF

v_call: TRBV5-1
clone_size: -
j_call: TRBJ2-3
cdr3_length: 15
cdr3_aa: CASSLVGGSPDTQYF

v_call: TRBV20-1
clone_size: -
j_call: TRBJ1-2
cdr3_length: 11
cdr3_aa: CSASGNYGYTF

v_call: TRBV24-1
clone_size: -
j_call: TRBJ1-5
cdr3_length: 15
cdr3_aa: CATSDQTTANQPQHF

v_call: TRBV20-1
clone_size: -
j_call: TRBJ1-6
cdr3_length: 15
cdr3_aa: CSASSGGFYNSPLHF

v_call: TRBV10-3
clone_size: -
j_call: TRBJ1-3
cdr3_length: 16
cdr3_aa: CAISESSRSSGNTIYF

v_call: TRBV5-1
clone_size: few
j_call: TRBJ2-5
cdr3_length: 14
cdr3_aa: CASSPRTGQETQYF

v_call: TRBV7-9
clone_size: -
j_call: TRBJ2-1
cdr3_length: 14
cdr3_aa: CASSTRGPYNEQFF

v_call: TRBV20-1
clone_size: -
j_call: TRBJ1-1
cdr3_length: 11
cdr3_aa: CSARDLRGAFF

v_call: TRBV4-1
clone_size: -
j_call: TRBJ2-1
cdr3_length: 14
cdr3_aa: CASSQVDNMNEQFF

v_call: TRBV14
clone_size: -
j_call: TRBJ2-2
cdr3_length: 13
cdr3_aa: CASSPQSTGELFF

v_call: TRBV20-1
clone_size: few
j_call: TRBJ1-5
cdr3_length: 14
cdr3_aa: CSASKGSSNQPQHF

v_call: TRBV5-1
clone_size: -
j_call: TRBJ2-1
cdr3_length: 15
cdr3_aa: CASSFSGSSYNEQFF

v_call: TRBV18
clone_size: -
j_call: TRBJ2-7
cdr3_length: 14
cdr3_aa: CASSPEQHLYEQYF

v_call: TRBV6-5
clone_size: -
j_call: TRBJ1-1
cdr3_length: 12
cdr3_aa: CASSLINTEAFF

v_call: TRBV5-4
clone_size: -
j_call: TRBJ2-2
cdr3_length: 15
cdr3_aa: CASSTTGHITGELFF

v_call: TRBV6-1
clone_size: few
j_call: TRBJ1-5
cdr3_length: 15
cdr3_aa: CASSDVGPGVQPQHF

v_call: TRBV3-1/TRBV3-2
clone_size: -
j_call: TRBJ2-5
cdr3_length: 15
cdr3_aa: CASSLGPWEGGTQYF

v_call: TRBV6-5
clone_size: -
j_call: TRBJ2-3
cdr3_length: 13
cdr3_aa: CASSSLAGGLPYF

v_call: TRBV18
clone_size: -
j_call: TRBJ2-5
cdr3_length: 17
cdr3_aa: CASSPGLLVPVQETQYF

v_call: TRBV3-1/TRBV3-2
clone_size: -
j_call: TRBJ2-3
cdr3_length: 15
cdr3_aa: CASSQVGLSTDTQYF

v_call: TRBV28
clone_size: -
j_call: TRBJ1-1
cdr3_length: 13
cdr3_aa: CASSLRTRGEAFF

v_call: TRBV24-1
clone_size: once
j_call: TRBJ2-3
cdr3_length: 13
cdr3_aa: CATSESVTDTQYF

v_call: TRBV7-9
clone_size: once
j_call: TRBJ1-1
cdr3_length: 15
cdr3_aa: CASSGKLGIGTEAFF

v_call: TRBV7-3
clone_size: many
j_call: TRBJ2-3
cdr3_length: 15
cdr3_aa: CASSLAGGPTDTQYF

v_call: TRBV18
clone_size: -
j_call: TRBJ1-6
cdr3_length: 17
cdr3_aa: CASSHGSTGGANSPLHF

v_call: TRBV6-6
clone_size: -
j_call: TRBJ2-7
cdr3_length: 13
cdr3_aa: CASSYGSTYEQYF

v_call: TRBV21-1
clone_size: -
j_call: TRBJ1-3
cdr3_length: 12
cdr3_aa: CASSGTKNTIYF

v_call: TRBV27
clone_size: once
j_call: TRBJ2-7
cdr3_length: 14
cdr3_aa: CASRRDLSSYEQYF

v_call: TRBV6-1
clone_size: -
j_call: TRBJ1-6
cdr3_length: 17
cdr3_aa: CASSGGRMGSYNSPLHF

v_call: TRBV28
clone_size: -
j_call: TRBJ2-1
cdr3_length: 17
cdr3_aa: CASSSLLAGGPPREQFF

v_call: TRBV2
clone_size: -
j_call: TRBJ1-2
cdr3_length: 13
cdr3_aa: CASSETGNYGYTF

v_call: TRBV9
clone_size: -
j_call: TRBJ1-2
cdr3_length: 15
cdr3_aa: CASSVESRGNYGYTF

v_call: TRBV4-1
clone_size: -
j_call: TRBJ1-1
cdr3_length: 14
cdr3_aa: CASSQTGINTEAFF

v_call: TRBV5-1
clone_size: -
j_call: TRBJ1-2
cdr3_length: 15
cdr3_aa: CASSSQTGANYGYTF

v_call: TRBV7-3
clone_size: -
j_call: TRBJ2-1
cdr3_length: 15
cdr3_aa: CASSPGLARLGEQFF

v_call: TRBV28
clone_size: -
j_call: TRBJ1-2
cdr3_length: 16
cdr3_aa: CASSLQGGASNYGYTF

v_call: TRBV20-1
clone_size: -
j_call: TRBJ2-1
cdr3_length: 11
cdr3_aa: CSASPGLGQFF

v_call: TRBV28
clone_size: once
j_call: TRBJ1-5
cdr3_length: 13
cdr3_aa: CASSQDRGQPQHF